The following is a T cell receptor beta chain sequence with its context. Unmatched junction bases numbered 3, after V lost 5 bases and J lost 0 bases. Looked up from germline, CDR1 is ENHRY and CDR2 is SYGVKD. This CDR3 is 14 amino acids long. The sample originates from a study of blood T cell repertoires in COVID-19. Overall study context: Donors in the United States, Italy and Spain gave samples during acute or convalescent COVID-19.

The protocol was immunoSEQ multiplex PCR, while the TCRdb copy is restricted to in-frame clones and leaves out a portion. The sample consists of about 270,000 clones, about nine tenths of them appearing once. The chain uses TRBV10-3 and TRBJ1-1, with 7 bases matching TRBD1. Input material: peripheral blood. This receptor was obtained from a man in his 60s who had recovered from COVID-19. CDR3 nucleotide sequence: TGTGCCATCAGTCAGACAGGGTTGAACACTGAAGCTTTCTTT. It yields the protein CAISQTGLNTEAFF.